This TCR beta chain was recovered during a study of blood T cells in healthy people across ages (dated by TCRdb to 2013 to 2016). About the full investigation: In model experiments, template switching captured about one uniquely barcoded TCR beta cDNA molecule for every two T cells. The donors were divided into four age groups: young (average about 16 years), middle-aged (approximately 39), aged (62) and long-lived (roughly 82). Age-related changes in TCR beta repertoire diversity were measured in the study by deep sequencing normalized with unique cDNA molecular identifiers. Using the same blood draw, the study looked at two additional independent replicas of 1 million unique cDNA reads for two donors, one aged 18 to 30 and the other aged 80 or older. Donors of different ages were randomly distributed across sequencing lanes to avoid experimental bias. On the study overall, not on this receptor specifically: Estimates of total diversity based on one million sequenced T cells were regarded as lower bounds and as underestimates. As age increased, observed TCR beta diversity per million T cells dropped in a roughly linear way, and a significant reduction was already evident by age 40. There was a strong correlation between observed TCR beta diversity and the percentage of naive T cells measured by flow cytometry. Compared with the aged group, more naive CD4+ T cells, fewer expanded clones and increased TCR diversity were shown by the long-lived group, suggesting age selection. The CMV infection status of donors was not known, potentially confounding age-related changes in expanded clonotypes. Because profiling used bulk unsorted PBMCs, naive and antigen-experienced compartments could not be compared conclusively.

The CDR3 sequence holds 13 residues, the cysteine and phenylalanine included. The retained sequence is limited to the CDR3, 39 bases, with the frame set at the first base. Trimmed from V: 6 bases; trimmed from J: 6 bases; junction bases lacking a gene match: 7. The germline V gene yields SGHTA for CDR1 and FQGNSA for CDR2. The library was prepared using 5' RACE. Sequencing relied on an Illumina HiSeq 2500. A second about 7 to 11 cycle PCR used a sample-barcoded 5' primer and a J-beta primer mix. A unique molecular identifier was introduced onto each TCR beta cDNA molecule by a template-switch 5' adaptor carrying 12 random nucleotides. Each sample yielded at least 2.5 million CDR3-containing paired-end reads. First-strand cDNA synthesis was performed from all RNA using the Mint cDNA synthesis kit, with priming by a TRBC-specific oligonucleotide. After uracil-DNA glycosylase treatment, a first 18-cycle PCR used universal primers M1SS and BC2_uni_R on all cDNA. Concerning the study's data processing: Normalization of each sample was performed by random selection of 1 million high-quality reads, each carrying a distinct molecular identifier. Reads with shared molecular identifiers were discarded instead of being binned into consensus sequences. MiTCR, set to a Q25 quality threshold and the strictest error-elimination algorithm, was used for CDR3 identification, clonotype clustering and error correction. A nonparametric unseen species model with Euler transformation was used to estimate a lower bound on total TCR beta diversity. The public reads were run again by TCRdb, first through fastp at Q25 and then through MiXCR, and only productive beta chains were kept. Each CDR3 protein appears once, grouped with its most common genes and DNA. In this record, the V and J calls reflect TCRdb's handling and not the investigators' own analysis. Recorded for this sample are some 800,000 distinct CDR3 sequences; 44% of them occurred a single time. Roughly 18% of the sample is held by the ten biggest clonotypes.

With respect to this clonotype: Its cognate antigen has yet to be identified. Base qualities were left out, and no much larger clone turns up one base away.

The roughly 37 donors, aged roughly 6 to 95 years, were systemically healthy Caucasian individuals from Russia. Ten milliliters of peripheral blood were drawn from each donor into EDTA-treated Vacutainer tubes. Ficoll-Paque density-gradient centrifugation was used to isolate PBMCs, with at least 7 million per sample. Trizol reagent was used to extract total RNA from the PBMCs, yielding at least 6 micrograms per sample. For every donor, flow cytometry on a PBMC aliquot measured the percentage of naive CD45RAhigh/CD27high T cells. The sequence links TRBV7-2 to TRBJ1-2; 7 bases in the junction line up with TRBD1. The receptor was isolated from a man in his sixties in good health. The material sequenced was blood. The CDR3 in this case is CASRTQGLNGYTF. The sequence in DNA is TGTGCCAGCAGAACACAGGGGTTGAATGGCTACACCTTC.